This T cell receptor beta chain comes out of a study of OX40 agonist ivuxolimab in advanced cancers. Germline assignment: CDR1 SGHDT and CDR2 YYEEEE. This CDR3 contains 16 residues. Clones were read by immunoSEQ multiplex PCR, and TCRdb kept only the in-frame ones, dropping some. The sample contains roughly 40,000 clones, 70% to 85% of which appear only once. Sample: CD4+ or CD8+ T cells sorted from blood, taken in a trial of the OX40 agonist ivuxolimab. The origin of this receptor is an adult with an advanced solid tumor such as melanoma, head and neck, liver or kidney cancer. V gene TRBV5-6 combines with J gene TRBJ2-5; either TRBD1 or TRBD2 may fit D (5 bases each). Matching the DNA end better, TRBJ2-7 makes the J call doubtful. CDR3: CASSGFGAAHSYEQYF. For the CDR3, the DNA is TGTGCCAGCAGCGGCTTCGGGGCCGCGCACTCCTACGAGCAGTACTTC.